The 21 T cell receptor beta chains listed next were all sequenced from one sample in a study of cytomegalovirus exposure and HLA in healthy donors. Researchers ran the PCR with 60 Vbeta and 13 Jbeta primers. Sequencing was performed with immunoSEQ multiplex PCR; in TCRdb, only in-frame clones are kept and a portion is missing. The sample comprises tens of thousands of clones, 50% to 80% of which are singletons, and about 20% rests with the top ten. The sequenced sample consisted of PBMCs. The receptors come from a middle-aged man in good health and CMV-seropositive.

The V and J genes are TRBV28 and TRBJ2-3; 7 positions agree with TRBD1. CDR1 and CDR2 (germline): MDHEN, SYDVKM. CDR3 size: 16 residues. Trimming at V came to 3 bases and at J to 6 bases, leaving 12 bases not matched to a gene. This CDR3 reads CASSFIGAGGADTQYF. DNA for the CDR3: TGTGCCAGCAGTTTTATCGGGGCAGGGGGTGCGGATACGCAGTATTTT.

The chain links TRBV7-2 to TRBJ1-2, with TRBD1 identical over 11 bases. The V gene end was trimmed by 7 bases and the J gene end by 8 bases; junction bases not matched to a gene: 6. CDR1 and CDR2 (germline): SGHTA, FQGNSA. CDR3 length equals 13 residues. CDR3 in amino acids: CASTGQGAQGYTF. The CDR3, as DNA: TGTGCCAGCACCGGACAGGGGGCGCAGGGCTACACCTTC.

This clone was seen a single time. The chain has TRBV6-1 and TRBJ2-7, with 7 positions matching TRBD1. J was trimmed by 6 bases and V by 1 base; bases with no gene match: 9. CDR1 and CDR2 (germline): MNHNS, SASEGT. The CDR3 runs to 15 residues. CDR3 DNA sequence: TGTGCCAGCAGTGAAGGACACAGGGGCTCTACCGAGCAGTACTTC. Its translation: CASSEGHRGSTEQYF.

In its sample, this clone was seen a few times. This rearrangement joins TRBV4-2 to TRBJ2-7, with D possibly being TRBD2 (6 bases). The germline gives CDR1 LGHNA, CDR2 YNFKEQ. V lost 0 bases, J lost 4 bases, and 16 bases lay in between. This CDR3 comprises 16 residues. The CDR3 sequence is CASSQDQAGQRYEQYF. The CDR3 coding sequence is TGTGCCAGCAGCCAAGATCAGGCGGGGCAGAGATACGAGCAGTACTTC.

The rearrangement links TRBV5-8 to TRBJ2-2, with 8 nucleotides matching TRBD1. Germline values: CDR1 SGHTS, CDR2 YDEGEE. The V and J ends lost 6 bases and 0 bases, in that order; junction bases with no gene match: 10. The CDR3 has 17 residues. In DNA form, the CDR3 reads TGTGCCAGCAAACCTTTCCAGGGGGCGCCGAACACCGGGGAGCTGTTTTTT. As protein: CASKPFQGAPNTGELFF.

V is TRBV30 and J is TRBJ1-4; 8 bases match TRBD1. The CDR3 has 15 amino acids. Germline CDR1 and CDR2: GTSNPN and SVGIG (reference sequence). V shed 6 bases, J shed 7 bases, and the junction held 13 bases outside the gene matches. The CDR3: CACNTMDRAGEKLFF. The CDR3 DNA sequence: TGTGCCTGCAATACGATGGACAGGGCCGGTGAAAAACTGTTTTTT.

This chain links TRBV7-2 with TRBJ2-1, with 7 bases matching TRBD1. V shed 4 bases and J 5 bases; nucleotides not matched to a gene: 5. Germline V gene data show CDR1 as SGHTA and CDR2 as FQGNSA. This CDR3 contains 14 residues. The CDR3 sequence is CASSSTGINNEQFF. The DNA for the CDR3 is TGTGCCAGCAGCTCGACAGGGATTAACAATGAGCAGTTCTTC.

V usage is TRBV9 and J usage is TRBJ2-7; D might be TRBD2 (5 bases). The germline V and J ends were trimmed by 0 bases and 7 bases, with 8 bases remaining between them. In germline, CDR1 is SGDLS, CDR2 YYNGEE. The CDR3 consists of 12 residues. CDR3 nucleotides: TGTGCCAGCAGCGTAGAAGGGAGTGAGCAGTACTTC. This codes for CASSVEGSEQYF.

The genes are TRBV2 and TRBJ2-2, with D possibly being TRBD1 (6 bases). The germline V gene encodes CDR1 SNHLY and CDR2 FYNNEI. The CDR3 contains 13 residues. Trimming removed 9 bases from V and 3 bases from J, with 11 bases in between. The chain's CDR3 is CASRTEDTGELFF. DNA for the CDR3: TGTGCCAGTCGGACAGAGGACACCGGGGAGCTGTTTTTT.

The chain has TRBV7-9 and TRBJ1-1, with TRBD1 identical over 7 bases. The ends lost 5 bases at V and 4 bases at J; junction bases unmatched: 13. The CDR3 has 16 residues. The germline V gene has CDR1 SEHNR and CDR2 FQNEAQ (reference sequence). This CDR3 is CASSPPGVGGITEAFF. In DNA, the CDR3 is TGTGCCAGCAGCCCCCCCGGGGTAGGGGGCATCACTGAAGCTTTCTTT.

J is TRBJ1-1 and V is TRBV6-1; the match to TRBD1 covers 12 bases. The length of the CDR3 is 17 residues. V dropped 3 bases and J dropped 1; count of bases not matched to a gene: 6. CDR1 MNHNS and CDR2 SASEGT come from the germline V gene. CDR3 in amino acids: CASSDRGQGAWNTEAFF. The CDR3 coding sequence is TGTGCCAGCAGTGATAGGGGACAGGGGGCGTGGAACACTGAAGCTTTCTTT.

The chain links TRBV30 to TRBJ1-6; maybe TRBD1 (6 bases). V was trimmed by 3 bases and J by 14 bases, leaving 20 bases between them. The CDR3 consists of 14 residues. Germline assignment: CDR1 GTSNPN and CDR2 SVGIG (reference sequence). DNA of the CDR3: TGTGCCTGGAGATCCGGGACAATTAGCCGGGCCCTCCACTTT. It encodes CAWRSGTISRALHF.

As to this clone: The same CDR3 arises from other DNA sequences in this sample as well. The gene calls are TRBV30 and TRBJ2-2, with 10 positions matching TRBD2. Germline values: CDR1 GTSNPN, CDR2 SVGIG (reference sequence). This CDR3 region has 16 residues. The V and J ends lost 3 bases and 2 bases, in that order; junction bases with no gene match: 6. The CDR3 region is CAWSRSGGANTGELFF. CDR3 sequence (DNA): TGTGCCTGGAGCCGCAGCGGGGGGGCCAACACCGGGGAGCTGTTTTTT.

This clone was seen a few times. The chain joins TRBV19 to TRBJ1-2; D perhaps matches TRBD1 (6 bases). Trimming stripped 5 bases from V and 4 bases from J, with 20 bases between. This CDR3 is 16 amino acids long. Germline V CDR1 and CDR2: LNHDA, SQIVND (reference sequence). The CDR3 is CASSPPTRQEVYGYTF. The CDR3 bases are TGTGCCAGTAGTCCGCCGACGAGACAGGAGGTCTATGGCTACACCTTC.

This chain connects TRBV5-4 to TRBJ1-1; a possible D gene is TRBD1 (6 bases). In germline, CDR1 is SGHNT, CDR2 YYREEE (reference sequence). CDR3 size: 17 residues. V lost 2 bases to trimming and J lost 0 bases, with 17 bases between them. The CDR3 DNA reads as TGTGCCAGCAGCTTTCGGCAGGGGATACGCATGAACACTGAAGCTTTCTTT. Its protein product is CASSFRQGIRMNTEAFF. The full variable domain, in which reference TRBV5-4 and TRBJ1-1 provide the parts outside the CDR3, is ETGVTQSPTHLIKTRGQQVTLRCSSQSGHNTVSWYQQALGQGPQFIFQYYREEENGRGNFPPRFSGLQFPNYSSELNVNALELDDSALYLCASSFRQGIRMNTEAFFGQGTRLTVV.

The chain couples TRBV10-3 to TRBJ2-1; 8 bases fit TRBD2. CDR3 length: 14 residues. Germline V gives CDR1 ENHRY, CDR2 SYGVKD. V dropped 6 bases and J dropped 6; count of bases not matched to a gene: 7. CDR3 DNA: TGTGCCATCAGAAGACCCCGGGAGGGCAATGAGCAGTTCTTC. It yields the protein CAIRRPREGNEQFF.

This clone was detected a few times. The chain links TRBV11-3 to TRBJ2-5; D is perhaps TRBD2 (7 bases). CDR3 length equals 13 residues. Germline V gives CDR1 SGHNT, CDR2 YENEEA. Deletions cut 8 bases from V and 5 bases from J, with 15 bases between. The CDR3 sequence: CASPERGGETQYF. The CDR3 DNA is TGTGCCAGCCCCGAGAGGGGGGGGGAGACCCAGTACTTC.

The chain uses TRBV19 and TRBJ1-6; D is unresolved. V dropped 7 bases and J dropped 7 bases, with 20 bases sitting between them. This CDR3 has 16 residues. CDR1 is LNHDA and CDR2 is SQIVND in the germline V gene (reference sequence). The CDR3 sequence is CASTLGFASSNSPLHF. CDR3 sequence (DNA): TGTGCCAGTACCCTCGGTTTCGCCTCATCAAATTCACCCCTCCACTTT.

The J gene is TRBJ1-3, the V gene TRBV11-2; TRBD1 is a possible D gene (5 bases). CDR1 is SGHAT, CDR2 FQNNGV, per germline. V dropped 1 base and J dropped 2 bases, with 6 bases sitting between them. This CDR3 region has 14 residues. CDR3 region: CASSLGTPGNTIYF. For the CDR3, the DNA is TGTGCCAGCAGCTTAGGGACACCTGGAAACACCATATATTTT.

The chain has TRBV30 and TRBJ1-1; no definite D call. V was pared by 3 bases and J by 3 bases, with 8 bases between. This CDR3 is built from 12 residues. In germline, CDR1 is GTSNPN, CDR2 SVGIG (reference sequence). CDR3 region: CAWRRADTEAFF. As DNA, the CDR3 is TGTGCCTGGAGGCGCGCCGACACTGAAGCTTTCTTT. Complete variable domain (other parts from reference TRBV30 and TRBJ1-1): SQTIHQWPATLVQPVGSPLSLECTVEGTSNPNLYWYRQAAGRGLQLLFYSVGIGQISSEVPQNLSASRPQDRQFILSSKKLLLSDSGFYLCAWRRADTEAFFGQGTRLTVV.

J is TRBJ1-2 and V is TRBV28; tentative D call: TRBD1 (5 bases). CDR1 MDHEN and CDR2 SYDVKM come from the germline V gene. The germline V and J ends were trimmed by 6 bases and 3 bases, with 14 bases remaining between them. The CDR3 extends over 14 amino acids. CDR3 residues: CASRPPGSDYGYTF. DNA of the CDR3: TGTGCCAGCAGGCCCCCAGGGTCTGACTATGGCTACACCTTC.